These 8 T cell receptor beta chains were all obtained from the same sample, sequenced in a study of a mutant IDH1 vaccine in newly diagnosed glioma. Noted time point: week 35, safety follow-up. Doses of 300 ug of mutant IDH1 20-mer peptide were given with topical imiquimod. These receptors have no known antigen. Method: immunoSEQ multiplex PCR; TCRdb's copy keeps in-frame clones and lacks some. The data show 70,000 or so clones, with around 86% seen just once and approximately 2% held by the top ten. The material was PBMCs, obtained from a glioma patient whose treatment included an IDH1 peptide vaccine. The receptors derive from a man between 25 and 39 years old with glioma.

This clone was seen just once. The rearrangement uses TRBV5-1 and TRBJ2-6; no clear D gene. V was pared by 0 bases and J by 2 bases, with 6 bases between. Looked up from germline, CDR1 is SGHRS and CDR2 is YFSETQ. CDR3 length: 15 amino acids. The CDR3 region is CASSLGNTGANVLTF. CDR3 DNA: TGCGCCAGCAGCTTGGGAAACACTGGGGCCAACGTCCTGACTTTC. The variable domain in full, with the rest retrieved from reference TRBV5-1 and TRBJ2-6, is KAGVTQTPRYLIKTRGQQVTLSCSPISGHRSVSWYQQTPGQGLQFLFEYFSETQRNKGNFPGRFSGRQFSNSRSEMNVSTLELGDSALYLCASSLGNTGANVLTFGAGSRLTVL.

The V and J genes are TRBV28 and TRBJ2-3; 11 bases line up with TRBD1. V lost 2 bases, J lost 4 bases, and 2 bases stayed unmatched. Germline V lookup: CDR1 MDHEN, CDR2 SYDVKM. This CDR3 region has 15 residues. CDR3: CASSLRTGGADTQYF. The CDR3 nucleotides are TGTGCCAGCAGTTTACGGACAGGGGGCGCAGATACGCAGTATTTT.

CDR3 DNA sequence: TGTGCCAGCAGCCCGGGTGGTGGTCTAGGACTAGCGGGGGGCACAGATACGCAGTATTTT. Translating it yields CASSPGGGLGLAGGTDTQYF. The chain employs TRBV5-4 and TRBJ2-3; 13 bases are shared with TRBD2. V dropped 4 bases and J dropped 1; count of bases not matched to a gene: 15. The CDR3 length is 20 residues. Germline V gene lookup returns CDR1 SGHNT and CDR2 YYREEE (reference sequence).

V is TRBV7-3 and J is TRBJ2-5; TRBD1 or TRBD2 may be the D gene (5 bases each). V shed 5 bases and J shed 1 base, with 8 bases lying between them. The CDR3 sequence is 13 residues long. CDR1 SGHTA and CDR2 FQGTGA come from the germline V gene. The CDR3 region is CASSPGTQETQYF. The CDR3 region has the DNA TGTGCCAGCAGCCCCGGGACCCAAGAGACCCAGTACTTC.

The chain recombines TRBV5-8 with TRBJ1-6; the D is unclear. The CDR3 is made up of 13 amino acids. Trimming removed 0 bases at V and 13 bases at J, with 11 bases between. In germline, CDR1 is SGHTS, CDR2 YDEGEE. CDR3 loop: CASSLDAGLPLHF. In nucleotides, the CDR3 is TGTGCCAGCAGCTTGGATGCTGGGCTCCCCCTCCACTTT.

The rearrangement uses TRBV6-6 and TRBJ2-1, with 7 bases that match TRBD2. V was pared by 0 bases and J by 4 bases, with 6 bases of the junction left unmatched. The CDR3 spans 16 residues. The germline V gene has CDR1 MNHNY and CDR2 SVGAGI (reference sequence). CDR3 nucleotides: TGTGCCAGCAGTTACTCGGTCCAGCGGGGTTACAATGAGCAGTTCTTC. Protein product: CASSYSVQRGYNEQFF.

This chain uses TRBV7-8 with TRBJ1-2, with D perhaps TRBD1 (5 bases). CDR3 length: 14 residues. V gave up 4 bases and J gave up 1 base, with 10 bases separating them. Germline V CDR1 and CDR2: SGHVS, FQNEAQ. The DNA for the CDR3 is TGTGCCAGCAGCTCATCCAGGGATAACTATGGCTACACCTTC. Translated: CASSSSRDNYGYTF. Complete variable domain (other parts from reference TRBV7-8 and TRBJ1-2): GAGVSQSPRYKVAKRGQDVALRCDPISGHVSLFWYQQALGQGPEFLTYFQNEAQLDKSGLPSDRFFAERPEGSVSTLKIQRTQQEDSAVYLCASSSSRDNYGYTFGSGTRLTVV.

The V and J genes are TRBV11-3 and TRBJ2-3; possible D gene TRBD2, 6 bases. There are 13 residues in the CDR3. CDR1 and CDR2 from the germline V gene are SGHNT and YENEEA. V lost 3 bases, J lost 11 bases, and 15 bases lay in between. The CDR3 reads CASSLGSGQRQYF. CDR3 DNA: TGTGCCAGCAGCTTGGGGAGCGGGCAAAGGCAGTATTTT.